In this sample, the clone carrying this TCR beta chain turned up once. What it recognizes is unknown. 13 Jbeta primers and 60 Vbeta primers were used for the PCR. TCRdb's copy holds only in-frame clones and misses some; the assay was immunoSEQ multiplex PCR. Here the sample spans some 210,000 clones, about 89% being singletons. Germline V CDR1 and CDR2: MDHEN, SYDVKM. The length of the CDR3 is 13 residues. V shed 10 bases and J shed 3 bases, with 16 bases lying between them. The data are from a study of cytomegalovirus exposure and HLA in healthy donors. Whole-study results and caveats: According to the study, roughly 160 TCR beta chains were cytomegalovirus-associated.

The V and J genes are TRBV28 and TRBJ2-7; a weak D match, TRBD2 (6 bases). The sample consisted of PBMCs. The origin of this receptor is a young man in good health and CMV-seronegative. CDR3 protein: CATQSARDYEQYF. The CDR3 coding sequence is TGTGCCACCCAATCGGCGCGGGACTACGAGCAGTACTTC.